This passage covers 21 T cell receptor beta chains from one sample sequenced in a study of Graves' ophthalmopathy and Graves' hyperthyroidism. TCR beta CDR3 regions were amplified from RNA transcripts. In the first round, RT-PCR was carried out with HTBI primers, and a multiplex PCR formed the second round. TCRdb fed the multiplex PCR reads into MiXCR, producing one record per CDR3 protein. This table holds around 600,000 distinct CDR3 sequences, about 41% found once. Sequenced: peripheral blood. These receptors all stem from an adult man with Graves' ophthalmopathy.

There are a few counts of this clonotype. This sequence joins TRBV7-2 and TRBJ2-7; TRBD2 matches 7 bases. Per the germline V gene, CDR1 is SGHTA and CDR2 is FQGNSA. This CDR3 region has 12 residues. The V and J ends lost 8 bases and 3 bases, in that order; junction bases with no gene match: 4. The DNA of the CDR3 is TGTGCCAGCCGGAGCGGGAACTACGAGCAGTACTTC. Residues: CASRSGNYEQYF.

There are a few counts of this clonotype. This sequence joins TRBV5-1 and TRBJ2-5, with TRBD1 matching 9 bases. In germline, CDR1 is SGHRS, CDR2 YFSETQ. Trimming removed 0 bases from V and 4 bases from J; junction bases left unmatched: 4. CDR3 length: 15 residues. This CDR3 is CASSLDRGQRETQYF. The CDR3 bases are TGCGCCAGCAGCTTGGACAGGGGGCAGCGAGAGACCCAGTACTTC.

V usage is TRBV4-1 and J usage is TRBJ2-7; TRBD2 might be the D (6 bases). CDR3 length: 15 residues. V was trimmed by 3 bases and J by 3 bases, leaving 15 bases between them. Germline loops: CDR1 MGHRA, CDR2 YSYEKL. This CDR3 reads CASSQPGLGDYEQYF. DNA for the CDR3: TGCGCCAGCAGCCAGCCGGGACTGGGGGACTACGAGCAGTACTTC.

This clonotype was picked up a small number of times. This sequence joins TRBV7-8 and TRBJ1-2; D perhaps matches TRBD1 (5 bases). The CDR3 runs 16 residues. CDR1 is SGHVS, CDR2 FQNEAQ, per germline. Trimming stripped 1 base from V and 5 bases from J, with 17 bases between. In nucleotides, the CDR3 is TGTGCCAGCAGCTTAGTGGGCAGGGAGGCTCCTTATGGCTACACCTTC. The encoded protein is CASSLVGREAPYGYTF.

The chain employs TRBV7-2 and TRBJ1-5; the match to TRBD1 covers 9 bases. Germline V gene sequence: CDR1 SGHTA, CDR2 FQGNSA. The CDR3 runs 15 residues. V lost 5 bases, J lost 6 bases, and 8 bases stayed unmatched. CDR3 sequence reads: CASSPGTGNGQPQHF. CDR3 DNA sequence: TGTGCCAGCAGCCCCGGGACAGGGAATGGTCAGCCCCAGCATTTT. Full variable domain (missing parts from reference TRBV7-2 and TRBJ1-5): GAGVSQSPSNKVTEKGKDVELRCDPISGHTALYWYRQSLGQGLEFLIYFQGNSAPDKSGLPSDRFSAERTGGSVSTLTIQRTQQEDSAVYLCASSPGTGNGQPQHFGDGTRLSIL.

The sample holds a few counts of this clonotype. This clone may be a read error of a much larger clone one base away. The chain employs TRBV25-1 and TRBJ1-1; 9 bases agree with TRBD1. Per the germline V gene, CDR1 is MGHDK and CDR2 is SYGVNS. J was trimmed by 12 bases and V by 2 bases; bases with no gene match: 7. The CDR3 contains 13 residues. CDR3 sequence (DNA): TGTGCCAGCAGTGAACAGGGGACAGGGAGGACTTTCTTT. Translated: CASSEQGTGRTFF.

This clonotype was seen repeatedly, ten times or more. CDR3 bases: TGCAGCGTAACGGGACAGGGGGCTGGGGGCTACACCTTC. Its translation: CSVTGQGAGGYTF. V gene TRBV29-1 combines with J gene TRBJ1-2; 12 nucleotides line up with TRBD1. The germline V gene has CDR1 SQVTM and CDR2 ANQGSEA. This CDR3 comprises 13 residues. With 6 bases clipped from V and 8 bases from J, the junction kept 7 bases outside the gene matches. Supplemented by reference TRBV29-1 and TRBJ1-2, the full variable domain reads SAVISQKPSRDICQRGTSLTIQCQVDSQVTMMFWYRQQPGQSLTLIATANQGSEATYESGFVIDKFPISRPNLTFSTLTVSNMSPEDSSIYLCSVTGQGAGGYTFGSGTRLTVV.

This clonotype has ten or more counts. The CDR3 coding sequence is TGTGCCAGCAGCGAAATACAGGGGAGAGAGACCCAGTACTTC. This codes for CASSEIQGRETQYF. The chain links TRBV2 to TRBJ2-5; TRBD1 aligns across 7 bases. V gave up 6 bases and J gave up 4 bases; unmatched junction bases: 8. Germline assignment: CDR1 SNHLY and CDR2 FYNNEI. This CDR3 contains 14 residues.

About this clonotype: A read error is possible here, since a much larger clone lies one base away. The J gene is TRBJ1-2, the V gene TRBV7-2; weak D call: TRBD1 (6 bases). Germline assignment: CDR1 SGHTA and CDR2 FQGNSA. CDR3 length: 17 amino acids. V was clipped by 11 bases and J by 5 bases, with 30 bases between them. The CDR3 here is CAGLKGRGMGRRYGYTF. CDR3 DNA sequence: TGTGCCGGCCTGAAAGGCAGGGGAATGGGTCGTCGTTATGGCTACACCTTC.

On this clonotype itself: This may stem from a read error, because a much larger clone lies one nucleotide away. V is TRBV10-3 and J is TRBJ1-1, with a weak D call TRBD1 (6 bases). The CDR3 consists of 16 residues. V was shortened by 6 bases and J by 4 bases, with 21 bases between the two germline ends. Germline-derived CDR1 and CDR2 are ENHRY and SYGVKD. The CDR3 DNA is TGTGCCATCAGGAAACAGGGCAGAGCGGTCAGCACTGAAGCTTTCTTT. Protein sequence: CAIRKQGRAVSTEAFF.

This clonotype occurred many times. As DNA, the CDR3 is TGTGCCACCGGACAGGACTCCTACGAGCAGTACTTC. Protein: CATGQDSYEQYF. V is TRBV15 and J is TRBJ2-7; 7 bases match TRBD1. Germline trimming cut 8 bases from V and 0 bases from J; bases unmatched to any gene: 1. This CDR3 contains 12 residues. Per germline, CDR1 LNHNV and CDR2 YYDKDF (reference sequence).

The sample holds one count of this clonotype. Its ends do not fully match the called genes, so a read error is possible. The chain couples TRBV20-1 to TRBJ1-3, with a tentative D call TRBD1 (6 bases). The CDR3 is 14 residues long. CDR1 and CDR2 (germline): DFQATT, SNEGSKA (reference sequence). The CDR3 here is CSARDFQGGSTIYF. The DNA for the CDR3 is TGCAGTGCTAGGGACTTCCAAGGGGGAAGCACCATATATTTT.

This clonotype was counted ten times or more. This CDR3 reads CASSLKGGGSPLHF. The CDR3 DNA is TGTGCCAGCAGCTTAAAGGGGGGCGGTTCACCCCTCCACTTT. V usage is TRBV7-3 and J usage is TRBJ1-6; D is possibly TRBD1 (6 bases). The CDR3 has 14 residues. Germline V CDR1 and CDR2: SGHTA, FQGTGA. The V end lost 1 base, the J end lost 9 bases, and 10 bases lay between the germline ends.

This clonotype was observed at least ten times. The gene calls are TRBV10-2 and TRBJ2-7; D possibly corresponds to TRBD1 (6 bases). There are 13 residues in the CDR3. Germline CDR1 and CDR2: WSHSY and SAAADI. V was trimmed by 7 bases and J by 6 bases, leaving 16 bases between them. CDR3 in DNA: TGCGCCAGCAACGTCAACACAGGGAGCGAGCAGTACTTC. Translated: CASNVNTGSEQYF.

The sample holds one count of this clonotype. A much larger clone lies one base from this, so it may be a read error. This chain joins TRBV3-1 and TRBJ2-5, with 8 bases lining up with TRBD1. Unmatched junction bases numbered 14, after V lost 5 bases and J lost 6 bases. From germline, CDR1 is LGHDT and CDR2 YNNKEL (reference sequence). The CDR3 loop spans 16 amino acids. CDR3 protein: CASSVGAGGTRKTQYF. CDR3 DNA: TGTGCCAGCAGCGTAGGGGCAGGGGGCACTCGAAAGACCCAGTACTTC.

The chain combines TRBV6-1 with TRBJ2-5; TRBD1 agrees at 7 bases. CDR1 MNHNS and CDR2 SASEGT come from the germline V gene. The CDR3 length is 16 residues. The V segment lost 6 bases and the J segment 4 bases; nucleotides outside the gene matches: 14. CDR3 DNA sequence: TGTGCCAGCAGACAACCTGGCAGGGGGTTGGGAGAGACCCAGTACTTC. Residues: CASRQPGRGLGETQYF.

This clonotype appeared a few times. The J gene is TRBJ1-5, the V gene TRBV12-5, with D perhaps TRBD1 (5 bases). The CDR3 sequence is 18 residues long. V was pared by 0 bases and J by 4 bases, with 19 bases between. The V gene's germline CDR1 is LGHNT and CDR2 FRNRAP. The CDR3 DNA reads TGTGCTAGTGGTTTGGTAATGTTCGGACGGGGGGAAAATCAGCCCCAGCATTTT. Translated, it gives CASGLVMFGRGENQPQHF.

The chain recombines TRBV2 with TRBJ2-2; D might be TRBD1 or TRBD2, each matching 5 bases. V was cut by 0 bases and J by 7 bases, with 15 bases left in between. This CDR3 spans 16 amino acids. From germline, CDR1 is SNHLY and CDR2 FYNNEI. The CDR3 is CASSEAGTVNDGELFF. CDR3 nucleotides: TGTGCCAGCAGTGAAGCGGGGACGGTTAACGACGGGGAGCTGTTTTTT.

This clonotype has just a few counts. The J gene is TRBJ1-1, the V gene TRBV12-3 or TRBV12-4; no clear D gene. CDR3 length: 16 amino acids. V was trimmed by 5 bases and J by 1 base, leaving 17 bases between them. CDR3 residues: CASSPIPATANTEAFF. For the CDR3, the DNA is TGTGCCAGCAGTCCTATTCCGGCAACAGCGAACACTGAAGCTTTCTTT.

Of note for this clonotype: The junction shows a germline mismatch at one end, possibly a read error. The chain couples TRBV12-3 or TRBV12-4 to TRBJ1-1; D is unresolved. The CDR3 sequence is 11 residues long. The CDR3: CVSRITTEAFF. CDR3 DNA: TGTGTCAGCAGAATTACCACTGAAGCTTTCTTT.

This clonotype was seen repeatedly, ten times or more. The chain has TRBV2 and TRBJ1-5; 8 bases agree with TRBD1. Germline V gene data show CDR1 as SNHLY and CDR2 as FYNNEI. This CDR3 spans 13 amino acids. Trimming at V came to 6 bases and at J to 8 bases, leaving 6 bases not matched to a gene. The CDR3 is CASRADRDEPQHF. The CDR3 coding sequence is TGTGCCAGCAGGGCGGACAGGGACGAGCCCCAGCATTTT.